A selection of T cell receptor beta chains follows, all from one sample in a study of blood T cell repertoires in COVID-19. Method: immunoSEQ multiplex PCR; TCRdb's copy keeps in-frame clones and lacks some. The sample includes about 110,000 clones, 71% seen only once; the top ten take under 0.95%. Sequenced material: peripheral blood. The receptors stem from a human donor with acute or convalescent COVID-19. The donor label of this sample is uncertain. Both conserved end residues are part of each CDR3. D genes are given only for firm matches. Clone size is stated in some rows and not others, as once, few, many or a class when expanded.

>.|TRBJ2-7|.|TRBV2
TGTGCCAGCCGGTCCTCAGGGACCTACGAGCAGTACTTC
CASRSSGTYEQYF
>few|TRBJ1-2|.|TRBV30
TGTGCCTGGGCAGGGCGGAACTATGGCTACACCTTC
CAWAGRNYGYTF
>.|TRBJ1-6|TRBD1|TRBV6-5
TGTGCCAGCAGTTCCAACAGGGGGCTACACCTCCACTTT
CASSSNRGLHLHF
>.|TRBJ2-3|.|TRBV24-1
TGTGCCACCAGTGGGACAACAGATACGCAGTATTTT
CATSGTTDTQYF
>.|TRBJ2-1|TRBD2|TRBV5-4
TGTGCCAGCAGCTCGAGACTTCTAGCGGGGGGGCCAAATGAGCAGTTCTTC
CASSSRLLAGGPNEQFF
>.|TRBJ2-3|.|TRBV5-1
TGCGCCAGCAGCTTGGTTCACAGGGCGGCTTCAGCAGATACGCAGTATTTT
CASSLVHRAASADTQYF
>few|TRBJ2-7|.|TRBV13
TGTGCCAGCAGCCGAGGGAACCGACTCCCCTCCGAGCAGTACTTC
CASSRGNRLPSEQYF
>many|TRBJ1-2|.|TRBV5-6
TGTGCCAGCAGCTTGGGCGACCAGACACCGAACTATGGCTACACCTTC
CASSLGDQTPNYGYTF
>.|TRBJ1-2|.|TRBV24-1
TGTGCCACCAGTGATTCGGGGGGGAACTATGGCTACACCTTC
CATSDSGGNYGYTF
>.|TRBJ2-5|TRBD2|TRBV5-4
TGTGCCAGCAGCTTGGCGGCGGGGGTCCAAGAGACCCAGTACTTC
CASSLAAGVQETQYF
>few|TRBJ2-5|.|TRBV6-6
TGTGCCAGCAGTTACGGCGCGGGCCAAGAGACCCAGTACTTC
CASSYGAGQETQYF
>.|TRBJ2-6|.|TRBV4-1
TGCGCCAGCAGCCCAAGGCGGCTCTCTGGGGCCAACGTCCTGACTTTC
CASSPRRLSGANVLTF
>.|TRBJ2-3|TRBD2|TRBV18
TGTGCCAGCTCATCGCGGGGGTCAGGGGATACGCAGTATTTT
CASSSRGSGDTQYF
>.|TRBJ1-5|TRBD1|TRBV12-3/TRBV12-4
TGTGCCAGCAGTCCGGGGGACAGTCAGCCCCAGCATTTT
CASSPGDSQPQHF
>.|TRBJ2-2|TRBD1|TRBV24-1
TGTGCCACCAGTAGGGACAGGGTGAACACCGGGGAGCTGTTTTTT
CATSRDRVNTGELFF
>.|TRBJ2-5|TRBD2|TRBV30
TGTGCCTGGATTGGGACTAGCGGTTGGGAGACCCAGTACTTC
CAWIGTSGWETQYF
>.|TRBJ1-2|TRBD1|TRBV7-9
TGTGCCAGCAGCCCGACAGGGCTGAACTTCGGCTACACCTTC
CASSPTGLNFGYTF
>.|TRBJ1-4|TRBD1|TRBV29-1
TGCAGCGTCGGACAGGGGGTACGAGAAAAACTGTTTTTT
CSVGQGVREKLFF
>once|TRBJ1-2|.|TRBV25-1
TGTGCCAGCAGTGATCAGAAACCTAACTATGGCTACACCTTC
CASSDQKPNYGYTF
>.|TRBJ2-3|TRBD2|TRBV10-3
TGTGCCATCAGTGAACTAGCGAGTACAGATACGCAGTATTTT
CAISELASTDTQYF
>few|TRBJ1-1|.|TRBV19
TGTGCCAGTAGTATGGCAGGGGCCCTGGGAACTGAAGCTTTCTTT
CASSMAGALGTEAFF
>few|TRBJ1-1|.|TRBV4-1
TGCGCCAGCAGCCAAGTGAGGCAGGGCGCTGAAGCTTTCTTT
CASSQVRQGAEAFF
>.|TRBJ2-1|TRBD1|TRBV2
TGTGCCAGCAGACGGGACAGCAATAATGAGCAGTTCTTC
CASRRDSNNEQFF
>.|TRBJ1-1|.|TRBV7-3
TGTGCCAGCAGCCCAACAGGGAACACTGAAGCTTTCTTT
CASSPTGNTEAFF
>.|TRBJ2-1|.|TRBV24-1
TGTGCCACCAGTGATAACAGGTTCTCCTACAATGAGCAGTTCTTC
CATSDNRFSYNEQFF
>.|TRBJ2-2|.|TRBV21-1
TGTGCCAGCCGCCACGCCAGGTCGAACACCGGGGAGCTGTTTTTT
CASRHARSNTGELFF
>.|TRBJ1-2|TRBD1|TRBV18
TGTGCCAGCTCGCCTAATGACAGGGGTGGCTACACCTTC
CASSPNDRGGYTF
>.|TRBJ2-3|.|TRBV4-1
TGCGCCAGCAGCCATACAGGGCAGGCAGCAGATACGCAGTATTTT
CASSHTGQAADTQYF
>.|TRBJ2-1|.|TRBV11-2
TGTGCCAGCAGCTCCAGATGGCAGGGGGGTAATGAGCAGTTCTTC
CASSSRWQGGNEQFF
>.|TRBJ1-3|.|TRBV7-3
TGTGCCAGCAGCCCCGGGGGCTCTGGAAACACCATATATTTT
CASSPGGSGNTIYF
>.|TRBJ2-2|TRBD1|TRBV5-1
TGCGCCAGCAGCCTCGGACAGGGGGCTTCGGCGGGGGAGCTGTTTTTT
CASSLGQGASAGELFF
>.|TRBJ2-3|TRBD1|TRBV7-9
TGTGCCAGCAGCTTCCGGACAGGGGAGACAGATACGCAGTATTTT
CASSFRTGETDTQYF
>.|TRBJ1-3|.|TRBV9
TGTGCCAGCAGCGTAGCAGGTGGAAACACCATATATTTT
CASSVAGGNTIYF
>.|TRBJ1-2|.|TRBV19
TGTGCCAGTACCTCGCGGCCGGTTCAGGGGTCTAACTATGGCTACACCTTC
CASTSRPVQGSNYGYTF
>.|TRBJ1-5|TRBD1|TRBV19
TGTGCCAGTAGTCTATGGGACAGGGGAGGGAATCAGCCCCAGCATTTT
CASSLWDRGGNQPQHF
>.|TRBJ1-2|.|TRBV14
TGTGCCAGCAGCCCCAGGGGATTCAAGTTGTATGGCTACACCTTC
CASSPRGFKLYGYTF
>.|TRBJ1-2|.|TRBV27
TGTGCCAGCAGTCCGCCTCGCCGCTCCGGGACTTTTAATGGCTACACCTTC
CASSPPRRSGTFNGYTF
>.|TRBJ1-5|TRBD1|TRBV27
TGTGCCAGCATCCCTTATCACCGAACAGGGGCCGTCCCTCAGCCCCAGCATTTT
CASIPYHRTGAVPQPQHF
>.|TRBJ2-2|.|TRBV24-1
TGTGCCACCAGTGACCGGGGGACTACCGGGGAGCTGTTTTTT
CATSDRGTTGELFF
>.|TRBJ1-5|.|TRBV7-9
TGTGCCAGCAGCTTAGAAGGAGTTCAGCCCCAGCATTTT
CASSLEGVQPQHF
>.|TRBJ2-3|TRBD1|TRBV5-4
TGTGCCAGCAGCTTACAGGGGGATACGCAGTATTTT
CASSLQGDTQYF
>few|TRBJ1-1|.|TRBV7-9
TGTGCCAGCAGCTTAGCTGTGGGCTTCTGGAACACTGAAGCTTTCTTT
CASSLAVGFWNTEAFF
>once|TRBJ1-5|TRBD1|TRBV2
TGTGCCAGCAGCGAGGGGGGACAGTATAGCAATCAGCCCCAGCATTTT
CASSEGGQYSNQPQHF
>.|TRBJ2-4|.|TRBV18
TGTGCCAGCTCACCGACAGAGCCCCTAGCCAAAAACATTCAGTACTTC
CASSPTEPLAKNIQYF
>.|TRBJ2-7|.|TRBV6-5
TGTGCCAGCAGTTACCGCGGTGGGGGGAGGGAGCAGTACTTC
CASSYRGGGREQYF
>.|TRBJ1-2|.|TRBV9
TGTGCCAGCAGCGTAGCGGGGTCGAGCTATGGCTACACCTTC
CASSVAGSSYGYTF
>once|TRBJ1-1|.|TRBV28
TGTGCCAGCAGTTTAAGTCCCAGGGTGAACACTGAAGCTTTCTTT
CASSLSPRVNTEAFF
>.|TRBJ1-5|TRBD1|TRBV19
TGTGCCAGTAGGGGGACAGGGTATCAGCCCCAGCATTTT
CASRGTGYQPQHF
>.|TRBJ2-6|.|TRBV27
TGTGCCAGCAGTTTTTCCGTCTCTGGGGCCAACGTCCTGACTTTC
CASSFSVSGANVLTF
>.|TRBJ2-7|.|TRBV3-1/TRBV3-2
TGTGCCAGCAGCCTTTCCCGCGGCTCGAGCTCCTACGAGCAGTACTTC
CASSLSRGSSSYEQYF
>.|TRBJ1-2|TRBD1|TRBV29-1
TGCAGCGTTGATAGGACAGGGGTCTATGGCTACACCTTC
CSVDRTGVYGYTF
>.|TRBJ1-3|.|TRBV28
TGTGCCAGCTCCCTCGGGACTGGAAACACCATATATTTT
CASSLGTGNTIYF
>.|TRBJ1-5|.|TRBV6-1
TGTGCCAGCAGTGAACGGGCGACTCCCAGGGCGAATCAGCCCCAGCATTTT
CASSERATPRANQPQHF